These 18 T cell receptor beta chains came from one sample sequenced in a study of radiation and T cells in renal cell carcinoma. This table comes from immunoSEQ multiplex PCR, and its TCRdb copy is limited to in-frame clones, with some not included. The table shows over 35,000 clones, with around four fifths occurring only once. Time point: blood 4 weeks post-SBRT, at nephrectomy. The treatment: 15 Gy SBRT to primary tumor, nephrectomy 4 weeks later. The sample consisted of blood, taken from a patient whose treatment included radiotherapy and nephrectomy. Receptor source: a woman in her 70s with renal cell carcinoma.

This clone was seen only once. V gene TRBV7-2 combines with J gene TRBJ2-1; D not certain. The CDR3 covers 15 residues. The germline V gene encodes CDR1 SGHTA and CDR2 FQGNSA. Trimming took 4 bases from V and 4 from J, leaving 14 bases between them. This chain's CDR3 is CASSSAVLGYNEQFF. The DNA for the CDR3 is TGTGCCAGCAGCTCAGCTGTCCTCGGATACAATGAGCAGTTCTTC.

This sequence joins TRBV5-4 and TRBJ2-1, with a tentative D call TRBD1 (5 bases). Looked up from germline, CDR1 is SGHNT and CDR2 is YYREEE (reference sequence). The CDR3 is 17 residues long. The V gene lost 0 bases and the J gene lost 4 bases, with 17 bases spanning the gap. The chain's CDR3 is CASSLEAGPGIYNEQFF. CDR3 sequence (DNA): TGTGCCAGCAGCTTGGAGGCCGGGCCAGGGATTTACAATGAGCAGTTCTTC.

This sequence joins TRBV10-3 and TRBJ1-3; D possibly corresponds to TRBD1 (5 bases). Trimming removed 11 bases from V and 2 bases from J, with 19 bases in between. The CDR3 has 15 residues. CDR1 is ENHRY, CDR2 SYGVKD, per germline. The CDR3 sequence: CAYGATLGAGNTIYF. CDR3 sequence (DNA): TGTGCCTACGGGGCTACCCTTGGGGCTGGAAACACCATATATTTT.

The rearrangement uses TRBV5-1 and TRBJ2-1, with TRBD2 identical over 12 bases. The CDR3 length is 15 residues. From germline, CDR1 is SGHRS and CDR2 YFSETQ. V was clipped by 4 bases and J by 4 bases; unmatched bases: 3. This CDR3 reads CASSLAGGFYNEQFF. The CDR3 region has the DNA TGCGCCAGCAGCCTAGCGGGAGGGTTTTACAATGAGCAGTTCTTC.

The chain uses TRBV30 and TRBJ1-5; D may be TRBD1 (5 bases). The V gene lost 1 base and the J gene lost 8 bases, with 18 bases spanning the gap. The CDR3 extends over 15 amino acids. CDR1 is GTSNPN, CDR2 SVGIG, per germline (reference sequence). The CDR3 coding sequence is TGTGCCTGGAGTGCCCTCCGGGGCAGGGTCAAGCCCCAGCATTTT. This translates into CAWSALRGRVKPQHF.

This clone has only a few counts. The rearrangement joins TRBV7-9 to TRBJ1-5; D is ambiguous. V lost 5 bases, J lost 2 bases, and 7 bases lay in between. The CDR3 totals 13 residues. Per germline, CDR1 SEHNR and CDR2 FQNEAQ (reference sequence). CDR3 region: CASSPDGNQPQHF. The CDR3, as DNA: TGTGCCAGCAGCCCCGACGGCAATCAGCCCCAGCATTTT.

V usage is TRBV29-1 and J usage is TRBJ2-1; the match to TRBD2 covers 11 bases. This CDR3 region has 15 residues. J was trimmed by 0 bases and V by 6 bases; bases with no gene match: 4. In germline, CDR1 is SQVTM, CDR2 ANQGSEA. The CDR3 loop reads CSVETSGISYNEQFF. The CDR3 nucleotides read TGCAGCGTAGAGACTAGCGGGATCTCCTACAATGAGCAGTTCTTC.

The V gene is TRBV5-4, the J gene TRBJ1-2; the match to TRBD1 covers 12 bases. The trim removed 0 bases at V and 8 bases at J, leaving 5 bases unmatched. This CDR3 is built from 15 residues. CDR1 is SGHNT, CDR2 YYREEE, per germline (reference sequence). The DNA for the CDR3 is TGTGCCAGCAGCTTGGCCGATGGGACAGGGGGCGGCTACACCTTC. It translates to CASSLADGTGGGYTF.

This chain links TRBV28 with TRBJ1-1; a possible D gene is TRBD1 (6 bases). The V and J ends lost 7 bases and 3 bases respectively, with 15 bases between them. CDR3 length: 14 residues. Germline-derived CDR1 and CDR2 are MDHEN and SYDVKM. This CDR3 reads CASTPLAGDTEAFF. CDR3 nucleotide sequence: TGTGCCAGCACCCCATTGGCAGGGGACACTGAAGCTTTCTTT.

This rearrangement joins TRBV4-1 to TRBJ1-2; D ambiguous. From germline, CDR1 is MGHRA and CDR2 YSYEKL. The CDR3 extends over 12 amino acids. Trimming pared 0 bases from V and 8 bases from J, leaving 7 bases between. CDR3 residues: CASSQDVGGYTF. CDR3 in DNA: TGCGCCAGCAGCCAAGATGTGGGAGGCTACACCTTC.

CDR3 coding DNA: TGTGCCAGCAGCTTGGCTAGCGGGTCGGGAAGATATTTT. Protein sequence: CASSLASGSGRYF. The rearrangement uses TRBV5-4 and TRBJ2-3, with 8 nucleotides matching TRBD2. The CDR3 contains 13 residues. Unmatched junction bases numbered 9, after V lost 0 bases and J lost 15 bases. Germline lookup yields CDR1 SGHNT and CDR2 YYREEE (reference sequence).

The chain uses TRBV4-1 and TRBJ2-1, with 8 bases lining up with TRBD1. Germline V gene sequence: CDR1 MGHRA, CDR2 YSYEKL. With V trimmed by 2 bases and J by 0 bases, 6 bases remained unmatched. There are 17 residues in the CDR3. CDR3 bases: TGCGCCAGCAGCCAATTCCGGGACAGGAGCTCCTACAATGAGCAGTTCTTC. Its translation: CASSQFRDRSSYNEQFF.

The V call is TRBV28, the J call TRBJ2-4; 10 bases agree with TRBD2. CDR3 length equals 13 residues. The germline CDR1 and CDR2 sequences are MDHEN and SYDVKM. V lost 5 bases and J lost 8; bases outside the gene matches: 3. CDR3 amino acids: CASSPSGSYIQYF. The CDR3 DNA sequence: TGTGCCAGCAGTCCTAGCGGGAGTTACATTCAGTACTTC.

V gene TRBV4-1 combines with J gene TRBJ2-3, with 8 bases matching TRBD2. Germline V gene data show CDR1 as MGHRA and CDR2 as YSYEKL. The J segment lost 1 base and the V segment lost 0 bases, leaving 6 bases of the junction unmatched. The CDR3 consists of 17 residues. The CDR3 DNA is TGCGCCAGCAGCCAAGATGGGAACGGGAGGGGCACAGATACGCAGTATTTT. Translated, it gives CASSQDGNGRGTDTQYF.

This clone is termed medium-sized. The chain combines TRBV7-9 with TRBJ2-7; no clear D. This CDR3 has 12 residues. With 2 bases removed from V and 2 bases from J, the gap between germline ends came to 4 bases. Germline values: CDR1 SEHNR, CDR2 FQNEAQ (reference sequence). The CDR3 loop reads CASSLSPYEQYF. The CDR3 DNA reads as TGTGCCAGCAGCTTAAGCCCCTACGAGCAGTACTTC.

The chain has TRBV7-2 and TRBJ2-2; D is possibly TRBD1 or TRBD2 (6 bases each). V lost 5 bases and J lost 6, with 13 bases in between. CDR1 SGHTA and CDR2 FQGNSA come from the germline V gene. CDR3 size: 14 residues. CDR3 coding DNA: TGTGCCAGCAGCCGCGGGACAACCCCCGGGGAGCTGTTTTTT. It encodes CASSRGTTPGELFF. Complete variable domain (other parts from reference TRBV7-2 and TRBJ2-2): GAGVSQSPSNKVTEKGKDVELRCDPISGHTALYWYRQSLGQGLEFLIYFQGNSAPDKSGLPSDRFSAERTGGSVSTLTIQRTQQEDSAVYLCASSRGTTPGELFFGEGSRLTVL.

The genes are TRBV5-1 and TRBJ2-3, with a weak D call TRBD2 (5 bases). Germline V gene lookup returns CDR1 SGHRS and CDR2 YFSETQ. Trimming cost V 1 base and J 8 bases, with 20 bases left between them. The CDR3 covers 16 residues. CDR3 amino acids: CASSLRLSPLGGTQYF. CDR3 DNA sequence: TGCGCCAGCAGCTTGAGACTATCCCCGCTTGGTGGTACGCAGTATTTT.

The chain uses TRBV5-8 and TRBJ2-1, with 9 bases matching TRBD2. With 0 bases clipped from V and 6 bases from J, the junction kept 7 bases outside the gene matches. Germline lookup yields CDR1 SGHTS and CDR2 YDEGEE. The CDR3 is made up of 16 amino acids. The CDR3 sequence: CASSLGLAGAINEQFF. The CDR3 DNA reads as TGTGCCAGCAGCTTGGGGTTAGCGGGGGCAATCAATGAGCAGTTCTTC.